Sequencing of this T cell receptor beta chain was carried out in a study of shared clonotypes between healthy human individuals. The genomic DNA of each subset was split evenly across several immunoSEQ plates. Using immunoSEQ multiplex PCR, the repertoire was profiled, and TCRdb retains in-frame clones only, with some absent. Of roughly 1,100,000 clones listed, 60% to 80% were seen once; the top ten hold 1.5%. The sequence was obtained from a man aged 18 to 30 in good health. The sequenced material came from memory CD4+ T cells sorted from blood. As to subset: CD45RA-negative fraction.

CDR3 sequence (DNA): TGTGCCAGCACCCAGGGGTTTGCCGAGACCCAGTACTTC. This codes for CASTQGFAETQYF. This chain uses TRBV2 with TRBJ2-5, with a possible D match to TRBD1 (6 bases). Trimming shortened V by 7 bases and J by 5 bases, and 14 bases separated the two germline ends. The germline gives CDR1 SNHLY, CDR2 FYNNEI. The CDR3 extends over 13 amino acids.